A selection of T cell receptor beta chains follows, all from one sample in a study of blood T cell repertoires in COVID-19. Sequenced by immunoSEQ multiplex PCR; TCRdb stores in-frame clones only, minus some. The sample holds fewer than 250,000 clones, around 89% seen once. Source material: PBMCs or T cells enriched from blood (not recorded which). These TCRs come from a man aged 50-59 years who had been exposed to COVID-19. Both conserved end residues are part of each CDR3. Each record gives: D gene, V gene, J gene, clone size, CDR3 DNA, CDR3 protein. The D gene is left open where the match is weak. Where a row states a size, it is once, few, many or the class of an expanded clone; other rows omit it.

d_call: TRBD1; v_call: TRBV5-1; j_call: TRBJ1-4; clone_size: -; cdr3_nt: TGCGCCAGCAGGCTGGAGGGGACAGGGAATGAAAAACTGTTTTTT; cdr3_aa: CASRLEGTGNEKLFF
d_call: -; v_call: TRBV5-1; j_call: TRBJ2-5; clone_size: -; cdr3_nt: TGCGCCAGCAGCTCAATATCAGGGGCCCCCGAGACCCAGTACTTC; cdr3_aa: CASSSISGAPETQYF
d_call: -; v_call: TRBV11-1; j_call: TRBJ1-1; clone_size: -; cdr3_nt: -; cdr3_aa: CASSSQKIMSLKLSF
d_call: TRBD1; v_call: TRBV7-9; j_call: TRBJ1-3; clone_size: once; cdr3_nt: TGTGCCAGCAGCTTGGGACAGGCTGGGGGAAACACCATATATTTT; cdr3_aa: CASSLGQAGGNTIYF
d_call: TRBD2; v_call: TRBV29-1; j_call: TRBJ2-1; clone_size: -; cdr3_nt: TGCAGCCAGGGAGGGGCCATTTTGAATGAGCAGTTCTTC; cdr3_aa: CSQGGAILNEQFF
d_call: -; v_call: TRBV28; j_call: TRBJ1-1; clone_size: -; cdr3_nt: TGTGCGCATGGGCTAAACACTGAAGCTTTCTTT; cdr3_aa: CAHGLNTEAFF
d_call: -; v_call: TRBV5-1; j_call: TRBJ1-4; clone_size: -; cdr3_nt: TGCGCCAGCAGCTTGGACGGTTTTGCAACTAATGAAAAACTGTTTTTT; cdr3_aa: CASSLDGFATNEKLFF
d_call: -; v_call: TRBV28; j_call: TRBJ2-4; clone_size: -; cdr3_nt: TGTGCCAGCAGTCCGCGGACAATAGCCAAAAACATTCAGTACTTC; cdr3_aa: CASSPRTIAKNIQYF
d_call: -; v_call: TRBV6-6; j_call: TRBJ2-1; clone_size: -; cdr3_nt: TGTGCCAGCAGTCGGAAGGGGTCCTACAATGAGCAGTTCTTC; cdr3_aa: CASSRKGSYNEQFF
d_call: -; v_call: TRBV7-9; j_call: TRBJ2-1; clone_size: -; cdr3_nt: TGTGCCAGCAGCTTAGACAGGGGAGGCAATGAGCAGTTCTTC; cdr3_aa: CASSLDRGGNEQFF
d_call: -; v_call: TRBV7-9; j_call: TRBJ2-7; clone_size: -; cdr3_nt: TGTGCCAGCAGCTTAGTAGGGGCCTACGAGCAGTACTTC; cdr3_aa: CASSLVGAYEQYF
d_call: -; v_call: TRBV10-2; j_call: TRBJ2-5; clone_size: -; cdr3_nt: TGCGCCAGCGCGGACAGGGAGGGGAGGACCCAGTACTTC; cdr3_aa: CASADREGRTQYF
d_call: TRBD1; v_call: TRBV6-7; j_call: TRBJ1-1; clone_size: -; cdr3_nt: TGTGCCAGCAGTTACCCACTCCCGCAGGGGGCGATGGACACTGAAGCTTTCTTT; cdr3_aa: CASSYPLPQGAMDTEAFF
d_call: -; v_call: TRBV19; j_call: TRBJ1-4; clone_size: -; cdr3_nt: TGTGCCAGTAGTATTCAAGGGGTTGGCGAAAAACTGTTTTTT; cdr3_aa: CASSIQGVGEKLFF
d_call: -; v_call: TRBV28; j_call: TRBJ1-2; clone_size: -; cdr3_nt: TGTGCCAGCAGTTTTCGCGCTAACTATGGCTACACCTTC; cdr3_aa: CASSFRANYGYTF
d_call: -; v_call: TRBV5-1; j_call: TRBJ1-1; clone_size: -; cdr3_nt: TGCGCCAGCAAATTAGATCTTAATACTGAAGCTTTCTTT; cdr3_aa: CASKLDLNTEAFF
d_call: TRBD1; v_call: TRBV7-9; j_call: TRBJ2-1; clone_size: -; cdr3_nt: TGTGCCAGCAGCCATCGGACAGGGACAGGGAGGTCCTACAATGAGCAGTTCTTC; cdr3_aa: CASSHRTGTGRSYNEQFF
d_call: TRBD1; v_call: TRBV19; j_call: TRBJ1-2; clone_size: -; cdr3_nt: TGTGCCAGTAGTGAACAGGGGGTGTACTATGGCTACACCTTC; cdr3_aa: CASSEQGVYYGYTF
d_call: -; v_call: TRBV27; j_call: TRBJ2-7; clone_size: -; cdr3_nt: TGTGCCAGCAGGAGACTAGTAAGTAGCTACGAGCAGTACTTC; cdr3_aa: CASRRLVSSYEQYF
d_call: -; v_call: TRBV7-2; j_call: TRBJ1-2; clone_size: -; cdr3_nt: TGTGCCAGCAGCTCCGGTGCTAACTATGGCTACACCTTC; cdr3_aa: CASSSGANYGYTF
d_call: -; v_call: TRBV7-2; j_call: TRBJ1-5; clone_size: few; cdr3_nt: TGTGCCAGCAGCTTAGCCAGAGGAAGCAATCAGCCCCAGCATTTT; cdr3_aa: CASSLARGSNQPQHF
d_call: -; v_call: TRBV3-1/TRBV3-2; j_call: TRBJ1-2; clone_size: -; cdr3_nt: TGTGCCAGCAGCCGTTGGACGGACACGTATGGCTACACCTTC; cdr3_aa: CASSRWTDTYGYTF
d_call: -; v_call: TRBV25-1; j_call: TRBJ1-2; clone_size: -; cdr3_nt: TGTGCCAGCAGTGAATATGAGGGTGGGTATGGCTACACCTTC; cdr3_aa: CASSEYEGGYGYTF
d_call: -; v_call: TRBV7-3; j_call: TRBJ2-7; clone_size: -; cdr3_nt: TGTGCCAGCAGCTTAAACCCCTCTCGTTCCGGGGACGAGCAGTACTTC; cdr3_aa: CASSLNPSRSGDEQYF
d_call: -; v_call: TRBV3-1/TRBV3-2; j_call: TRBJ1-5; clone_size: few; cdr3_nt: TGTGCCAGCTCCCTTGGGGCCAGCAATCAGCCCCAGCATTTT; cdr3_aa: CASSLGASNQPQHF
d_call: -; v_call: TRBV25-1; j_call: TRBJ1-2; clone_size: -; cdr3_nt: TGTGCCAGCAGTGAGTGGGCCGACTATGGCTACACCTTC; cdr3_aa: CASSEWADYGYTF
d_call: TRBD2; v_call: TRBV7-3; j_call: TRBJ2-1; clone_size: -; cdr3_nt: TGTGCCAGCAGCCGATGGGGCAGGGCGGCTAGCGGGGCTGATGAGCAGTTCTTC; cdr3_aa: CASSRWGRAASGADEQFF
d_call: TRBD1; v_call: TRBV5-1; j_call: TRBJ2-1; clone_size: -; cdr3_nt: TGCGCCAGCAGCTATAGACAGGGGTCCTACAATGAGCAGTTCTTC; cdr3_aa: CASSYRQGSYNEQFF
d_call: -; v_call: TRBV5-1; j_call: TRBJ2-3; clone_size: once; cdr3_nt: TGCGCCAGCAGCTCTAGACCCCGGGCAGATACGCAGTATTTT; cdr3_aa: CASSSRPRADTQYF
d_call: -; v_call: TRBV11-2; j_call: TRBJ1-6; clone_size: -; cdr3_nt: TGTGCCAGCAGCCCGTACAGGGTTAATTCACCCCTCCACTTT; cdr3_aa: CASSPYRVNSPLHF
d_call: TRBD1; v_call: TRBV5-1; j_call: TRBJ1-2; clone_size: -; cdr3_nt: TGCGCCAGCAGCTTGTCACAGGGGGCCTATGGCTACACCTTC; cdr3_aa: CASSLSQGAYGYTF
d_call: TRBD1; v_call: TRBV16; j_call: TRBJ1-2; clone_size: -; cdr3_nt: TGTGCCAGCAGCCCCCTACGTTCCTACGGCAGGGGGTCCTATGGCTACACCTTC; cdr3_aa: CASSPLRSYGRGSYGYTF
d_call: TRBD1; v_call: TRBV28; j_call: TRBJ1-2; clone_size: few; cdr3_nt: TGTGCCAGCAGTTTGCTGGGACAGGGTTTAGGCTACACCTTC; cdr3_aa: CASSLLGQGLGYTF
d_call: TRBD1; v_call: TRBV7-2; j_call: TRBJ1-1; clone_size: -; cdr3_nt: TGTGCCAGCAGCGTGGACAGGTCCGTGTCAGGAACTGAAGCTTTCTTT; cdr3_aa: CASSVDRSVSGTEAFF
d_call: TRBD1; v_call: TRBV5-1; j_call: TRBJ1-1; clone_size: -; cdr3_nt: TGCGCCAGCAGCTTGGAAGGGACAGGGGGGACGAACACTGAAGCTTTCTTT; cdr3_aa: CASSLEGTGGTNTEAFF
d_call: -; v_call: TRBV19; j_call: TRBJ1-5; clone_size: -; cdr3_nt: TGTGCCAGTAGTATAGACGACCGGGGTGGCCTGAGCCAGCATTTT; cdr3_aa: CASSIDDRGGLSQHF
d_call: TRBD2; v_call: TRBV2; j_call: TRBJ2-7; clone_size: -; cdr3_nt: TGTGCCAGCAGTGAAGCGCAGGGATGGGAGGGCTCCGAGCAGTACTTC; cdr3_aa: CASSEAQGWEGSEQYF
d_call: TRBD1; v_call: TRBV5-1; j_call: TRBJ2-5; clone_size: -; cdr3_nt: TGCGCCAGCAGCTGGCGACAGGGGAAGAGACAAGAGACCCAGTACTTC; cdr3_aa: CASSWRQGKRQETQYF
d_call: -; v_call: TRBV7-9; j_call: TRBJ1-6; clone_size: -; cdr3_nt: TGTGCCAGCAGCTCAACAGGTTATGGTAATTCACCCCTCCACTTT; cdr3_aa: CASSSTGYGNSPLHF
d_call: TRBD2; v_call: TRBV7-9; j_call: TRBJ2-5; clone_size: -; cdr3_nt: TGTGCCAGCAGCCAACTGCCGGGACTAGGCCCTCGGGAGACCCAGTACTTC; cdr3_aa: CASSQLPGLGPRETQYF